Listed below are T cell receptor beta chains from one sample, sequenced in a study of glioma-infiltrating T cells after dendritic cell vaccination. The table came from immunoSEQ multiplex PCR; TCRdb's copy has only in-frame clones and leaves some out. The sample lists around 60,000 clones; around nine tenths were seen once. The specimen was blood, collected after dendritic cell vaccination. The receptor set was obtained from a human donor with glioblastoma. CDR3s include the opening cysteine and the closing phenylalanine or tryptophan. D genes are given only for firm matches. Size tells how often a clone was seen (once, few, many) or the class of an expanded clone, and some rows leave it out.

-,-,TRBV6-5,TRBJ2-2,TGTGCCAGCGAGAGGAGACTAGGGGACACCGGGGAGCTGTTTTTT,CASERRLGDTGELFF
TRBD1,once,TRBV29-1,TRBJ2-2,TGCAGCGTTGAATTGGCTTTGGACAGGGGAGGGGAGCTGTTTTTT,CSVELALDRGGELFF
TRBD1,-,TRBV5-4,TRBJ2-1,TGTGCCAGCAGCTTTGGGGGCGGGACAGGCTACAATGAGCAGTTCTTC,CASSFGGGTGYNEQFF
TRBD2,-,TRBV5-4,TRBJ2-2,TGTGCCAGCAGCTCCGTTAGCGGGGGACGAACCGGGGAGCTGTTTTTT,CASSSVSGGRTGELFF
TRBD1,-,TRBV10-3,TRBJ2-1,TGTGCCATCAGTGAGCCCCGGGACAGCAATGAGCAGTTCTTC,CAISEPRDSNEQFF
-,-,TRBV4-3,TRBJ1-6,TGCGCCAGCAGCCAAGAGTCGCAGGGCCCCTCCTATAATTCACCCCTCCACTTT,CASSQESQGPSYNSPLHF
-,-,TRBV6-5,TRBJ1-2,TGTGCCAGCAAGGAGGCGAACTATGGCTACACCTTC,CASKEANYGYTF
-,-,TRBV6-6,TRBJ1-2,TGTGCCAGCAGTTACGAGGGTAGGAATGGCTACACCTTC,CASSYEGRNGYTF
TRBD2,-,TRBV14,TRBJ2-3,TGTGCCAGCAGCCGACTAAAAGCGGGAGGTACAGATACGCAGTATTTT,CASSRLKAGGTDTQYF
TRBD1,-,TRBV2,TRBJ2-7,TGTGCCAGCAGTAGACAGGGGAGGTTGGGAGAGCAGTACTTC,CASSRQGRLGEQYF
-,-,TRBV15,TRBJ2-3,TGTGCCACCAGCACGAGAGGAGATACGCAGTATTTT,CATSTRGDTQYF
-,-,TRBV9,TRBJ1-2,TGTGCCAGCAGCGCGACGTCAGGGGTCTATGGCTACACCTTC,CASSATSGVYGYTF
-,once,TRBV13,TRBJ2-7,TGTGCCAGCAGCTTCGAAGATTACGAGCAGTACTTC,CASSFEDYEQYF
-,-,TRBV7-8,TRBJ1-2,TGTGCCAGCAGCGGCAGGGTTAACTATGGCTACACCTTC,CASSGRVNYGYTF
-,-,TRBV5-8,TRBJ2-2,TGTGCCAGCAGACGTTTGGCGGTTACCGGGGAGCTGTTTTTT,CASRRLAVTGELFF
-,-,TRBV9,TRBJ1-2,TGTGCCAGCAGCGTAGCGCGTTCTGGCTACGCCGGGTCTCATGGCTACACCTTC,CASSVARSGYAGSHGYTF
TRBD2,-,TRBV4-3,TRBJ2-7,TGCGCCAGCAGCCAAGCCAGCCGCGGGGGGAACTACGAGCAGTACTTC,CASSQASRGGNYEQYF
TRBD1,-,TRBV27,TRBJ1-1,TGTGCCAGCAGACGACGACAGGGGGCTGAGACTGAAGCTTTCTTT,CASRRRQGAETEAFF
-,-,TRBV19,TRBJ1-1,TGTGCCAGTAGGCTCGGTAGTTTATCGCGGGCTTTCTTT,CASRLGSLSRAFF
TRBD1,-,TRBV5-6,TRBJ2-1,TGTGCCAGCAGCCGTCCCGGGACAGGGGCCGCCTTCTCCTACAATGAGCAGTTCTTC,CASSRPGTGAAFSYNEQFF
TRBD1,once,TRBV30,TRBJ1-2,TGTGCCTGGACCCAGAGACAGGGAGGCTATGGCTACACCTTC,CAWTQRQGGYGYTF
TRBD1,-,TRBV5-1,TRBJ2-7,TGCGCCAGCAGCCAGGGACAGAAAACCTACGAGCAGTACTTC,CASSQGQKTYEQYF
-,once,TRBV4-3,TRBJ2-1,TGCGCCAGCAGCCAAGATATTCGGGGTGAGCAGTTCTTC,CASSQDIRGEQFF
TRBD1,-,TRBV6-6,TRBJ2-7,TGTGCCAGCCATTCGACGGACAGGAGATCCTACGAGCAGTACTTC,CASHSTDRRSYEQYF
-,-,TRBV12-5,TRBJ1-1,TGTGCTAGTGGTTTGGTAATTTCAGGGAACACTGAAGCTTTCTTT,CASGLVISGNTEAFF
-,-,TRBV4-3,TRBJ2-7,TGCGCCAGCAGCCAAACGACAGCCTCCTACGAGCAGTACTTC,CASSQTTASYEQYF
-,-,TRBV29-1,TRBJ1-2,TGCAGCGCCACCGGACGGGACTCTAACTATGGCTACACCTTC,CSATGRDSNYGYTF
-,-,TRBV27,TRBJ2-3,TGTGCCAGCAGTTTATCTCGGGAGGATACGCAGTATTTT,CASSLSREDTQYF
TRBD1,-,TRBV29-1,TRBJ2-2,TGCAGCGTTGACAGGGGGCGGACCGGGGAGCTGTTTTTT,CSVDRGRTGELFF
-,-,TRBV11-3,TRBJ1-4,TGTGCCAGCAGCAGGGGTAATGAAAAACTGTTTTTT,CASSRGNEKLFF
-,-,TRBV25-1,TRBJ2-1,TGTGCCAGCAGTGATAGTATGTATAACAATGAGCAGTTCTTC,CASSDSMYNNEQFF
TRBD1,-,TRBV10-1,TRBJ2-7,TGCGCCAGCAGTGCGGGGACAGGAAGCTCCTACGAGCAGTACTTC,CASSAGTGSSYEQYF
-,-,TRBV5-4,TRBJ1-1,TGTGCCAGCAGCTTAAACAGCCTGAACACTGAAGCTTTCTTT,CASSLNSLNTEAFF
-,-,TRBV5-6,TRBJ1-5,TGTGCCAGCAGCTTGGCCTTAGGGCCGTCGCCTAGCAATTTACATTTT,CASSLALGPSPSNLHF
-,-,TRBV5-1,TRBJ2-1,TGCGCCGCTGGGCGGGATACAGCCCCGGGTGAGCAGTTCTTC,CAAGRDTAPGEQFF
TRBD2,-,TRBV19,TRBJ2-5,TGTGCCAGTAGTGTCCACTCACTAGCGGGAGTGGGAGAGACCCAGTACTTC,CASSVHSLAGVGETQYF
-,once,TRBV21-1,TRBJ1-4,TGTGCCAGCAGCAAAGAAGGCAGAGGGGGCGCTGGTGAAAAACTGTTTTTT,CASSKEGRGGAGEKLFF
TRBD2,-,TRBV4-2,TRBJ2-2,TGTGCCAGCAGCCAGCCACCTCCCGGGACTAGCGGGGGAGTAACGAACACCGGGGAGCTGTTTTTT,CASSQPPPGTSGGVTNTGELFF
TRBD1,-,TRBV2,TRBJ1-2,TGTGCCACTGGGACAGCCCCTAACTATGGCTACACCTTC,CATGTAPNYGYTF
TRBD1,-,TRBV5-4,TRBJ2-6,TGTGCCAGCAGCCGGGACAGGGGATTATCAGTAAGCTCTGGGGCCAACGTCCTGACTTTC,CASSRDRGLSVSSGANVLTF
TRBD2,-,TRBV4-2,TRBJ2-7,TGTGCCAGCAGCCAAGAAACTAGCGGGAGCTCCTACGAGCAGTACTTC,CASSQETSGSSYEQYF
-,-,TRBV7-8,TRBJ2-5,TGTGCCAGCAGCTTATTCAGCGGCCAAGAGACCCAGTACTTC,CASSLFSGQETQYF
TRBD2,-,TRBV29-1,TRBJ2-1,TGCAGCGCGGGTCCTAGCGGGAGCGTCAATGAGCAGTTCTTC,CSAGPSGSVNEQFF
-,-,TRBV7-2,TRBJ2-7,TGTGCCAGCAGCCCAGACAGGTACAACCTCTACGAGCAGTACTTC,CASSPDRYNLYEQYF
-,-,TRBV27,TRBJ2-1,TGCGAACAGGGAAAGAAGTTCTTC,CEQGKKFF
TRBD2,-,TRBV5-1,TRBJ2-2,TGCGCCAGCGAACACGGGGGGAGCACCGGGGAGCTGTTTTTT,CASEHGGSTGELFF
-,-,TRBV5-4,TRBJ2-1,TGTGCCAGCAGCTTGGATTCAGGGGGGTCCAATGAGCAGTTCTTC,CASSLDSGGSNEQFF
TRBD2,-,TRBV7-9,TRBJ2-5,TGTGCCAGCAGCTCCAGCGGGGGCGGTAAAGAGACCCAGTACTTC,CASSSSGGGKETQYF
TRBD1,-,TRBV29-1,TRBJ1-1,TGCAGCGTTGTACCAGGGGGCTCGTACACTGAAGCTTTCTTT,CSVVPGGSYTEAFF
-,-,TRBV4-2,TRBJ1-6,TGTGCCAGCAGCCAAGAGGTCGCGAGATCTAATTCCCCCCTCCACTTT,CASSQEVARSNSPLHF
TRBD1,-,TRBV7-2,TRBJ2-5,TGTGCCAGCAGCTTAACGACAGGGGGCATTGGGACCCAGTACTTC,CASSLTTGGIGTQYF
-,-,TRBV4-3,TRBJ1-2,TGCGCCAGCAGCCAAGATCAACAGGTCTATGGCTACACCTTC,CASSQDQQVYGYTF
-,-,TRBV5-1,TRBJ1-1,TGCGCCAGCAGCTCCCGCGGCGGGGGGGCTATGAACACTGAAGCTTTCTTT,CASSSRGGGAMNTEAFF
-,-,TRBV6-6,TRBJ1-3,TGTGCCAGCAGAGACCGGGATTGGGGAAACACCATATATTTT,CASRDRDWGNTIYF
TRBD2,-,TRBV9,TRBJ2-1,TGTGCCAGCAGCTCGCGACTAGCGGGGTACAATGAGCAGTTCTTC,CASSSRLAGYNEQFF
-,-,TRBV6-1,TRBJ1-1,TGTGCCAGCAAACACAGGCCGGACACTGAAGCTTTCTTT,CASKHRPDTEAFF
TRBD1,-,TRBV5-1,TRBJ1-1,TGCGCCAGCAGCTTGGTGGGGACAGCTAACGGAGGTGAAGCTTTCTTT,CASSLVGTANGGEAFF
TRBD1,-,TRBV28,TRBJ2-5,TGTGCCAGCAGTCGGAACAGGGGCCGAGAGACCCAGTACTTC,CASSRNRGRETQYF
-,-,TRBV29-1,TRBJ2-7,TGCAGCGTTGAAGATATAGGGGCATCTCGCGAGCAGTACTTC,CSVEDIGASREQYF